What follows are 20 T cell receptor beta chains derived from one specimen sequenced in a study of beta chain features in type 1 diabetes. Study conclusions and caveats: Researchers report that Type 1 diabetes patients had moderately but significantly shorter TCRB CDR3s across all four CD4+ subsets.

The whole isolated RNA underwent reverse transcription, so sequencing captured expressed TCRB transcripts. TCRdb's table, derived via immunoSEQ multiplex PCR, lists solely in-frame clones and lacks some. The data contain approximately 600,000 clones, approximately 13% of them singletons. Their target antigens are unknown. The sequencing sample was made of naive CD4+ T cells from blood. The receptors stem from a man aged 30-40 years with type 1 diabetes.

The chain recombines TRBV29-1 with TRBJ1-5; 7 nucleotides agree with TRBD1. CDR1 is SQVTM and CDR2 is ANQGSEA in the germline V gene. With V trimmed by 5 bases and J by 1 base, 8 bases remained unmatched. The CDR3 is 15 residues long. CDR3 sequence (DNA): TGCAGCGTTAAGGGGGACAGAGAGAGCAATCAGCCCCAGCATTTT. Translated, it gives CSVKGDRESNQPQHF.

This clone was detected only a few times. This sequence joins TRBV20-1 and TRBJ1-2; no definite D call. The V and J ends lost 4 bases and 1 base respectively, with 1 base between them. The length of the CDR3 is 10 residues. Germline assignment: CDR1 DFQATT and CDR2 SNEGSKA (reference sequence). CDR3 DNA: TGCAGTGCTAATAACTATGGCTACACCTTC. It translates to CSANNYGYTF.

This clone has just one count. The chain uses TRBV9 and TRBJ2-2; the D gene is possibly TRBD2 (7 bases). Germline V CDR1 and CDR2: SGDLS, YYNGEE. V lost 0 bases, J lost 6 bases, and 9 bases lay in between. The CDR3 loop spans 14 amino acids. Here the CDR3 DNA reads TGTGCCAGCAGCGTAGGGCGGGGGCCCGGGGAGCTGTTTTTT. The encoded protein is CASSVGRGPGELFF.

This clone was seen more than once but under ten times. J is TRBJ1-2 and V is TRBV7-2; D remains unclear. The CDR3 spans 13 residues. V was trimmed by 1 base and J by 6 bases, leaving 9 bases between them. The germline gives CDR1 SGHTA, CDR2 FQGNSA. The CDR3 here is CASSLDRGHGYTF. CDR3 DNA: TGTGCCAGCAGCTTAGACCGGGGTCATGGCTACACCTTC.

This clone was recorded a few times. The V gene is TRBV6-1, the J gene TRBJ2-3; D tentatively fits TRBD1 or TRBD2 (5 bases each). This CDR3 has 14 amino acids. Trimming shortened V by 2 bases and J by 2 bases, and 8 bases separated the two germline ends. The germline V gene encodes CDR1 MNHNS and CDR2 SASEGT. CDR3 nucleotide sequence: TGTGCCAGCAGTGAACAGGGAGTCACAGATACGCAGTATTTT. This sequence encodes CASSEQGVTDTQYF.

This clone was seen repeatedly, ten times or more. The same CDR3 arises from other DNA sequences in this sample as well. This chain joins TRBV7-9 and TRBJ1-1, with D hard to call. V was trimmed by 3 bases and J by 3 bases, leaving 2 bases between them. CDR1 is SEHNR and CDR2 is FQNEAQ in the germline V gene (reference sequence). CDR3 length: 11 amino acids. Written as DNA, the CDR3 is TGTGCCAGCAGCTTGGACACTGAAGCTTTCTTT. The encoded protein is CASSLDTEAFF.

The chain is built from TRBV7-8 and TRBJ2-7, with D possibly TRBD2 on 6 matching bases. Germline V gene sequence: CDR1 SGHVS, CDR2 FQNEAQ. The CDR3 runs to 15 residues. The V end was cut by 3 bases, the J end by 0 bases, with 12 bases between. The CDR3 reads CASSLRRVGSYEQYF. The CDR3 DNA reads TGTGCCAGCAGCTTGAGGAGGGTGGGCTCCTACGAGCAGTACTTC.

This clone was recorded a few times. The chain couples TRBV28 to TRBJ2-7; D is undetermined. Germline V gene sequence: CDR1 MDHEN, CDR2 SYDVKM. The CDR3 has 13 amino acids. Trimming removed 2 bases at V and 1 base at J, with 6 bases between. The CDR3 DNA follows: TGTGCCAGCAGTTTAGTACAGTCCTACGAGCAGTACTTC. Translated: CASSLVQSYEQYF.

J is TRBJ1-2 and V is TRBV6-5; 9 nucleotides line up with TRBD1. CDR3 length: 15 residues. CDR1 and CDR2 from the germline V gene are MNHEY and SVGAGI. The V and J ends lost 0 bases and 3 bases, in that order; junction bases with no gene match: 2. The DNA for the CDR3 is TGTGCCAGCAGTTACTCGGGGACAGGGTACTATGGCTACACCTTC. As protein: CASSYSGTGYYGYTF.

The rearrangement links TRBV13 to TRBJ2-1, with 10 bases aligning to TRBD2. Per germline, CDR1 PRHDT and CDR2 FYEKMQ (reference sequence). This CDR3 region has 15 residues. Losses at the gene ends were 1 base for V and 7 bases for J; bases not matched to a gene: 4. This chain's CDR3 is CASSLVASGGNEQFF. CDR3 nucleotides: TGTGCCAGCAGCTTAGTGGCTAGCGGGGGTAATGAGCAGTTCTTC.

This clone was recorded a few times. The chain combines TRBV2 with TRBJ1-1; 8 bases match TRBD1. Per the germline V gene, CDR1 is SNHLY and CDR2 is FYNNEI. V shed 7 bases and J 2 bases; nucleotides not matched to a gene: 3. This CDR3 contains 13 residues. For the CDR3, the DNA is TGTGCCAGCATCGGACAGGGTAACACTGAAGCTTTCTTT. This gives the protein CASIGQGNTEAFF.

This clone was seen more than once but under ten times. The chain employs TRBV5-6 and TRBJ1-5; 7 positions agree with TRBD1. J lost 5 bases, V lost 2 bases, and 4 bases had no gene match. The CDR3 is 14 amino acids. Per germline, CDR1 SGHDT and CDR2 YYEEEE. CDR3 sequence (DNA): TGTGCCAGCAGCTTTCTCAGGGGGGATCAGCCCCAGCATTTT. This gives the protein CASSFLRGDQPQHF.

The chain joins TRBV16 to TRBJ2-1, with TRBD2 as a possible D gene (6 bases). The CDR3 sequence is 15 residues long. Trimming left V 6 bases short and J 0 bases short, with 12 bases between. Germline assignment: CDR1 KGHSY and CDR2 FQNENV. The CDR3 is CASSQRGSSYNEQFF. The CDR3 DNA is TGTGCCAGCAGTCAACGGGGGAGCTCCTACAATGAGCAGTTCTTC.

The table lists this clone with a few counts. V usage is TRBV4-2 and J usage is TRBJ1-2; TRBD1 aligns across 8 bases. This CDR3 contains 14 residues. The trim removed 4 bases at V and 5 bases at J, leaving 6 bases unmatched. Germline lookup yields CDR1 LGHNA and CDR2 YNFKEQ. The CDR3 DNA reads TGTGCCAGCAGCCTAGGACAGGGAGAATATGGCTACACCTTC. Translation gives CASSLGQGEYGYTF.

This clone occurred a few times. The chain couples TRBV7-2 to TRBJ2-1, with D uncertain. V gave up 0 bases and J gave up 9 bases, with 9 bases separating them. Germline CDR1 is SGHTA and CDR2 is FQGNSA. There are 13 residues in the CDR3. The CDR3 sequence: CASSLAAASEQFF. CDR3 nucleotides: TGTGCCAGCAGCTTAGCTGCAGCGAGTGAGCAGTTCTTC.

This clone was counted a few times. Other DNA sequences in this specimen translate into the identical CDR3. The J gene is TRBJ2-3, the V gene TRBV30, with D unresolved. Per the germline V gene, CDR1 is GTSNPN and CDR2 is SVGIG (reference sequence). V lost 0 bases, J lost 4 bases, and 5 bases lay in between. CDR3 length equals 12 residues. For the CDR3, the DNA is TGTGCCTGGAGTGTGTCGTCAGATACGCAGTATTTT. Translating gives CAWSVSSDTQYF.

This clone turned up a few times. V is TRBV9 and J is TRBJ2-3; 8 bases map to TRBD2. In germline, CDR1 is SGDLS, CDR2 YYNGEE. The CDR3 length is 15 residues. J lost 0 bases, V lost 2 bases, and 2 bases had no gene match. The CDR3 sequence is CASSVSGASTDTQYF. DNA of the CDR3: TGTGCCAGCAGCGTTAGCGGGGCTAGCACAGATACGCAGTATTTT. Drawing the rest from reference TRBV9 and TRBJ2-3, the complete variable domain is DSGVTQTPKHLITATGQRVTLRCSPRSGDLSVYWYQQSLDQGLQFLIQYYNGEERAKGNILERFSAQQFPDLHSELNLSSLELGDSALYFCASSVSGASTDTQYFGPGTRLTVL.

The gene calls are TRBV11-2 and TRBJ2-5; 11 nucleotides line up with TRBD1. The germline V gene encodes CDR1 SGHAT and CDR2 FQNNGV. J lost 6 bases, V lost 6 bases, and 3 bases had no gene match. The CDR3 loop spans 13 amino acids. CDR3 residues: CASRRTGGKTQYF. For the CDR3, the DNA is TGTGCCAGCAGGCGGACAGGGGGCAAGACCCAGTACTTC.

This clone came up a few times. The rearrangement joins TRBV7-2 to TRBJ1-5; D unclear. V was trimmed by 1 base and J by 0 bases, leaving 7 bases between them. This CDR3 has 15 amino acids. Germline V gene lookup returns CDR1 SGHTA and CDR2 FQGNSA. CDR3 amino acids: CASSLVSHSNQPQHF. The CDR3 coding sequence is TGTGCCAGCAGCTTAGTATCCCATAGCAATCAGCCCCAGCATTTT.

V is TRBV9 and J is TRBJ2-3; D is unresolved. Trimming removed 0 bases from V and 6 bases from J, with 17 bases in between. There are 16 residues in the CDR3. CDR1 SGDLS and CDR2 YYNGEE come from the germline V gene. The CDR3 DNA reads as TGTGCCAGCAGCGTAGCTATAATGCTTGGAGAGGATACGCAGTATTTT. Translating it yields CASSVAIMLGEDTQYF.